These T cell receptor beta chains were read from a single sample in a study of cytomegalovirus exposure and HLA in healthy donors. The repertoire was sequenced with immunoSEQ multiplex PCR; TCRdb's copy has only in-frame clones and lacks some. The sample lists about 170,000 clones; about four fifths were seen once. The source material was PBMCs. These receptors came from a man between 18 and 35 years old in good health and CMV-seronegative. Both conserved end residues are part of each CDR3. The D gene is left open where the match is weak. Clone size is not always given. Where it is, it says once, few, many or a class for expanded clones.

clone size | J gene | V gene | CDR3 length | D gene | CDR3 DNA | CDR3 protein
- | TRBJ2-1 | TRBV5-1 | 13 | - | TGCGCCAGCAGTGCGAGCCTCCCGGGAGAGCAGTTCTTC | CASSASLPGEQFF
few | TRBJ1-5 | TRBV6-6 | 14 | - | TGTGCCAGCAGTTACCTCTTCCCGAATCAGCCCCAGCATTTT | CASSYLFPNQPQHF
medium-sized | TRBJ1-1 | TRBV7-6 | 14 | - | TGTGCCAGCAGCTTAGTAGAACTGAACACTGAAGCTTTCTTT | CASSLVELNTEAFF
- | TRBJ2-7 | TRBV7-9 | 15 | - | TGTGCCAGCAGCGGTCATGGAGGAGCTCCCTACGAGCAGTACTTC | CASSGHGGAPYEQYF
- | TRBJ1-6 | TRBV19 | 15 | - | TGTGCCAGTAGTACTATCGACGAGGGCTGGTCACCCCTCCACTTT | CASSTIDEGWSPLHF
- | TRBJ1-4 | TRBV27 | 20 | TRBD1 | TGTGCCAGCAGTCAATCCCCGACAGGGAGCCCTATTGCAACTAATGAAAAACTGTTTTTT | CASSQSPTGSPIATNEKLFF
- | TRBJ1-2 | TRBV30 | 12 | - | TGTGCCTTGCTGGGGGGTTCGGATGGCTACACCTTC | CALLGGSDGYTF
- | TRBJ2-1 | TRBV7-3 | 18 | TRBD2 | TGTGCCAGCAGCTTAGGGACTAGCGGTTCGAGCTCCTACAATGAGCAGTTCTTC | CASSLGTSGSSSYNEQFF
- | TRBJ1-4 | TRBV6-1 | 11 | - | TGTGCCAGCAGTCATGGACAGAAACTGTTTTTT | CASSHGQKLFF
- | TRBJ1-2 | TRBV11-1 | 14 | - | TGTGCCAGCAGCTTAAGGTCCGGGGACTATGGCTACACCTTC | CASSLRSGDYGYTF
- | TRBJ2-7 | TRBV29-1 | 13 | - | TGCAGCGTTTCGGGCAGGGGAGACTACGAGCAGTACTTC | CSVSGRGDYEQYF
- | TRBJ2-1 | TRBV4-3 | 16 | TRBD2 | TGCGCCAGCAGCCAAGCACTGGCTAGCGGGAGTGGTGAGCAGTTCTTC | CASSQALASGSGEQFF
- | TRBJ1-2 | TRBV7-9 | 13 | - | TGTGCCAGCAGCCTACTAAACAGGGATGGCTACACCTTC | CASSLLNRDGYTF
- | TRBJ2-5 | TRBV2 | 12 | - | TGTGCCAGCAGTACAGTCCAAGAGACCCAGTACTTC | CASSTVQETQYF
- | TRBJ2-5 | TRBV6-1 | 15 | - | TGTGCCAGCAGTGACGGGGCCGGGACTCAAGAGACCCAGTACTTC | CASSDGAGTQETQYF
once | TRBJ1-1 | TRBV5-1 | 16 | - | TGCGCCAGCAGCTCACTGGGGCGGGGAATGGGAACTGAAGCTTTCTTT | CASSSLGRGMGTEAFF
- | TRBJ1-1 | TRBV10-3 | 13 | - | TGTGCCATCAAGGGGAGGATGAACACTGAAGCTTTCTTT | CAIKGRMNTEAFF
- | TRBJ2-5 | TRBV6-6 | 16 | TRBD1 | TGTGCCAGCAGTTACTCACCGGGACAGTTAACGGGGACCCAGTACTTC | CASSYSPGQLTGTQYF
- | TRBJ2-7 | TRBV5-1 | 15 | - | TGCGCCAGCAGCGTTGGAAACGGACAGTCCTACGAGCAGTACTTC | CASSVGNGQSYEQYF
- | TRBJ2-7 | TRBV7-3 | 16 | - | TGTGCCAGCAGCCCATTCAACAGGGCCCTCTCCTACGAGCAGTACTTC | CASSPFNRALSYEQYF
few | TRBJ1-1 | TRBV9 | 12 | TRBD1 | TGTGCCAGCAGTGGGGACAGGGGGGAAGCTTTCTTT | CASSGDRGEAFF
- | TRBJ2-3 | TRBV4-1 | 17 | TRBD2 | TGCGCCAGCAGCCACGCGGGGGGTCAAGCGGTCACAGATACGCAGTATTTT | CASSHAGGQAVTDTQYF
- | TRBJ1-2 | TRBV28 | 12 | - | TGTGCCAGCACCCCGGGGAGCTATGGCTACACCTTC | CASTPGSYGYTF
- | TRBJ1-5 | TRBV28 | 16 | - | TGTGCCAGCAGTCCAAGGGCAGGGCCGGGCAATCAGCCCCAGCATTTT | CASSPRAGPGNQPQHF
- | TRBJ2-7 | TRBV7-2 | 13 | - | TGTGCCAGCAGCTTAGCACGGAGCAACGAGCAGTACTTC | CASSLARSNEQYF
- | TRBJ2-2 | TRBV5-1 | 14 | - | TGCGCCAGCAGCTGGAGGCATGGGGACGGGGAGCTGTTTTTT | CASSWRHGDGELFF
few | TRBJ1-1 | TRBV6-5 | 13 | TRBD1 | TGTGCCAGCAGCTTCGGACAGGACACTGAAGCTTTCTTT | CASSFGQDTEAFF
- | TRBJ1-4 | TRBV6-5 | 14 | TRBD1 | TGTGCCAGCAGCTACAGGGGGCCCGGTGAAAAACTGTTTTTT | CASSYRGPGEKLFF
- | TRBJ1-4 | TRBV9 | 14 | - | TGTGCCAGCAGCGTAGGTACAGGATATGAAAAACTGTTTTTT | CASSVGTGYEKLFF
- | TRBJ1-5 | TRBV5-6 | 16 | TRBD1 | TGTGCCAGCAGCTTGATGAGCCGACAGGGTCTCCAGCCCCAGCATTTT | CASSLMSRQGLQPQHF
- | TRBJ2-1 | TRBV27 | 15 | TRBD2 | TGTGCCAGCAGTCCCAGAGCGGGGGGGCTGTATGAGCAGTTCTTC | CASSPRAGGLYEQFF
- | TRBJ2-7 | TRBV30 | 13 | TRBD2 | TGTGCCTGGACGGCGGGAGGCGCCTACGAGCAGTACTTC | CAWTAGGAYEQYF
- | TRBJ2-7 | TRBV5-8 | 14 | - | TGTGCCAGCAGCCTCGGACACCCGGACTACGAGCAGTACTTC | CASSLGHPDYEQYF
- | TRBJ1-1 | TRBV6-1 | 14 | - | TGTGCCAGCCGGGCAGGGGTAGGGAACACTGAAGCTTTCTTT | CASRAGVGNTEAFF
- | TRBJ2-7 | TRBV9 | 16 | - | TGTGCCAGCAGCGTAGTCCCCACGGGACAACTCTACGAGCAGTACTTC | CASSVVPTGQLYEQYF
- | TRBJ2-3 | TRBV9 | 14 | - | TGTGCCAGCAGCCCCCTCGGGGACACAGATACGCAGTATTTT | CASSPLGDTDTQYF
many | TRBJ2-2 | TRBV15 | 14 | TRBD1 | TGTGCCACCAGCAAGGACAGGGAGGTCGGGGAGCTGTTTTTT | CATSKDREVGELFF
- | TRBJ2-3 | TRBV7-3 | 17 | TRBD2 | TGTGCCAGCAGCTTAACCGGGACTAGCGGGGGGGCTGATACGCAGTATTTT | CASSLTGTSGGADTQYF
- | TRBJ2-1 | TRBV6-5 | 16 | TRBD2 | TGTGCCAGCAGTTACTTGGGCGGGAGCTCCTACAATGAGCAGTTCTTC | CASSYLGGSSYNEQFF
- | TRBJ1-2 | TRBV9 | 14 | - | TGTGCCAGCAGCGGTGGTGCAGCGGACTATGGCTACACCTTC | CASSGGAADYGYTF
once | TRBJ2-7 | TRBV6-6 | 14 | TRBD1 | TGTGCCAGCAGTTCCGGGACAGGGAACTACGAGCAGTACTTC | CASSSGTGNYEQYF
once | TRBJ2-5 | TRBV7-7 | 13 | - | TGTGCTAGCAGCCCGGTCGAGTATCAGACCCAGTACTTC | CASSPVEYQTQYF